Below are 32 T cell receptor beta chains sequenced from a single sample in a study of blood T cell repertoires in COVID-19 (TCRdb year 2020). Library preparation employed the immunoSEQ multiplex PCR assay. TCRdb obtained this table from immuneACCESS and retained in-frame rearrangements with V and J assigned. These tables miss some clones; where compared with another copy, unresolved V genes account for less than half of the shortfall, and the remainder is unexplained. In all, the sample holds about 310,000 clones, and about nine tenths of those were seen once. Jointly, the top ten make up 1% of the sample. The source material was peripheral blood. The receptors shown here come from a middle-aged man with active or convalescent COVID-19.

The chain is built from TRBV28 and TRBJ1-1, with TRBD1 matching 9 bases. The CDR3 contains 15 residues. The junction had 6 bases not matched to a gene; V was cut back by 2 bases and J by 5 bases. CDR1 MDHEN and CDR2 SYDVKM come from the germline V gene. The chain's CDR3 is CASSLPGTGMTEAFF. DNA for the CDR3: TGTGCCAGCAGTTTACCGGGGACAGGGATGACTGAAGCTTTCTTT.

This chain's CDR3 is CASSLQGGARGWSPLHF. CDR3 nucleotides: TGTGCCAGCAGCTTGCAGGGTGGGGCCAGGGGATGGTCACCCCTCCACTTT. The chain recombines TRBV5-6 with TRBJ1-6, with a tentative D call TRBD1 (6 bases). V lost 1 base to trimming and J lost 10 bases, with 21 bases between them. The V gene's germline CDR1 is SGHDT and CDR2 YYEEEE. The CDR3 is 17 amino acids.

This clone was observed a handful of times. The V and J genes are TRBV7-9 and TRBJ1-4, with D possibly TRBD1 on 5 matching bases. CDR3 length: 16 residues. Germline V gene sequence: CDR1 SEHNR, CDR2 FQNEAQ (reference sequence). V lost 5 bases, J lost 3 bases, and 16 bases lay in between. CDR3 in DNA: TGTGCCAGCAGCCGTTGGACAACCGCCTCTAATGAAAAACTGTTTTTT. Its protein is CASSRWTTASNEKLFF. The full variable domain, rest sourced from reference TRBV7-9 and TRBJ1-4, is DTGVSQNPRHKITKRGQNVTFRCDPISEHNRLYWYRQTLGQGPEFLTYFQNEAQLEKSRLLSDRFSAERPKGSFSTLEIQRTEQGDSAMYLCASSRWTTASNEKLFFGSGTQLSVL.

CDR3 DNA sequence: TGCGCCAGCAGCCTGGACAGAAACTATGGCTACACCTTC. It codes for CASSLDRNYGYTF. This sequence joins TRBV5-1 and TRBJ1-2, with D perhaps TRBD1 (6 bases). The CDR3 is made up of 13 amino acids. The V gene's germline CDR1 is SGHRS and CDR2 YFSETQ. V was trimmed by 4 bases and J by 2 bases, leaving 9 bases between them.

The rearrangement uses TRBV2 and TRBJ2-7; a possible D gene is TRBD2 (6 bases). V lost 7 bases, J lost 7 bases, and 17 bases lay in between. The CDR3 covers 13 residues. Germline V gene data show CDR1 as SNHLY and CDR2 as FYNNEI. CDR3 sequence (DNA): TGTGCCAGCACCATGGGCGTTGGGGGGGAGCAGTACTTC. Protein sequence: CASTMGVGGEQYF.

The chain recombines TRBV21-1 with TRBJ1-6. TRBV21-1 is deemed a pseudogene. The CDR3 extends over 16 amino acids. The CDR3 reads CASSKSGGPINSPLHF. The DNA of the CDR3 is TGTGCCAGCAGCAAATCGGGGGGCCCGATTAATTCACCCCTCCACTTT.

The chain is built from TRBV19 and TRBJ1-1; D is unclear. V was pared by 6 bases and J by 2 bases, with 13 bases between. The germline CDR1 and CDR2 sequences are LNHDA and SQIVND (reference sequence). This CDR3 has 14 residues. The CDR3 region has the DNA TGTGCCAGTAGCTTCTTGGGCCTTAACACTGAAGCTTTCTTT. Protein product: CASSFLGLNTEAFF.

CDR3 protein: CATSRRPGQGAVGPNQPQHF. CDR3 coding DNA: TGTGCCACCAGCAGACGACCGGGACAGGGGGCCGTCGGCCCCAATCAGCCCCAGCATTTT. This rearrangement joins TRBV15 to TRBJ1-5; 12 nucleotides match TRBD1. Germline CDR1 reads LNHNV; CDR2 reads YYDKDF (reference sequence). CDR3 length: 20 amino acids. Trimming took 2 bases from V and 3 from J; bases not matched to a gene: 14.

The chain is built from TRBV9 and TRBJ1-1; no firm D call. Germline V gene sequence: CDR1 SGDLS, CDR2 YYNGEE. Trimming removed 3 bases from V and 11 bases from J, with 17 bases in between. The CDR3 spans 13 residues. The CDR3 sequence: CASSALGGHGAFF. In DNA, the CDR3 is TGTGCCAGCAGCGCGCTCGGAGGCCACGGGGCTTTCTTT.

The CDR3 nucleotides are TGTGCCAGCAGCCCTTCTCCGTACAGGGCTGGAAACACCATATATTTT. It yields the protein CASSPSPYRAGNTIYF. The rearrangement joins TRBV9 to TRBJ1-3, with D possibly TRBD1 on 6 matching bases. The V and J ends lost 4 bases and 2 bases respectively, with 16 bases between them. The CDR3 loop spans 16 amino acids. Germline lookup yields CDR1 SGDLS and CDR2 YYNGEE.

The CDR3 DNA sequence: TGCGCCAGCAGCCATCCGGGACTCAACTACGAGCAGTACTTC. Amino acids: CASSHPGLNYEQYF. This sequence joins TRBV5-1 and TRBJ2-7; possibly TRBD2 for D (6 bases). CDR3 length equals 14 residues. The germline V and J ends were trimmed by 4 bases and 3 bases, with 14 bases remaining between them. Germline-derived CDR1 and CDR2 are SGHRS and YFSETQ.

The rearrangement links TRBV5-4 to TRBJ2-5; 11 bases are a match to TRBD2. The germline gives CDR1 SGHNT, CDR2 YYREEE (reference sequence). The CDR3 consists of 16 residues. V was pared by 2 bases and J by 0 bases, with 3 bases of the junction left unmatched. The CDR3: CASSLWTSGYQETQYF. The CDR3 DNA follows: TGTGCCAGCAGCTTATGGACTAGCGGGTACCAAGAGACCCAGTACTTC.

The V gene is TRBV24-1, the J gene TRBJ2-3; 9 bases are shared with TRBD2. The CDR3 consists of 15 residues. CDR1 and CDR2 (germline): KGHDR, SFDVKD. V shed 7 bases, J shed 3 bases, and the junction held 7 bases outside the gene matches. CDR3 residues: CATSDNSGSTDTQYF. Written as DNA, the CDR3 is TGTGCCACCAGCGATAATAGCGGGAGTACAGATACGCAGTATTTT.

The V and J genes are TRBV5-4 and TRBJ2-2, with 7 bases lining up with TRBD1. V shed 4 bases, J shed 4 bases, and the junction held 4 bases outside the gene matches. The CDR3 extends over 14 amino acids. Germline V lookup: CDR1 SGHNT, CDR2 YYREEE (reference sequence). The CDR3 region is CASSPQGTTGELFF. The CDR3 DNA is TGTGCCAGCAGCCCACAGGGGACCACCGGGGAGCTGTTTTTT. Looking up the rest from reference TRBV5-4 and TRBJ2-2 gives the full variable domain: ETGVTQSPTHLIKTRGQQVTLRCSSQSGHNTVSWYQQALGQGPQFIFQYYREEENGRGNFPPRFSGLQFPNYSSELNVNALELDDSALYLCASSPQGTTGELFFGEGSRLTVL.

V and J are TRBV6-5 and TRBJ1-2; D not resolved. The V and J ends lost 8 bases and 4 bases respectively, with 14 bases between them. Germline values: CDR1 MNHEY, CDR2 SVGAGI. The CDR3 totals 13 residues. CDR3 DNA: TGTGCCAGCGGGCAAGTTAACACCTATGGCTACACCTTC. It specifies CASGQVNTYGYTF.

J is TRBJ1-2 and V is TRBV5-4; D might be TRBD1 (6 bases). V was pared by 1 base and J by 7 bases, with 11 bases between. Germline V gives CDR1 SGHNT, CDR2 YYREEE (reference sequence). The CDR3 has 13 residues. CDR3 DNA sequence: TGTGCCAGCAGCTTGTGGCAAGGGGGTGGCTACACCTTC. It codes for CASSLWQGGGYTF.

The CDR3 sequence: CASSRGTSTDTQYF. The CDR3 nucleotides read TGTGCCAGCAGTAGGGGAACCAGCACAGATACGCAGTATTTT. The J gene is TRBJ2-3, the V gene TRBV5-6; tentatively, D is TRBD1 (5 bases). Deletions cut 5 bases from V and 0 bases from J, with 10 bases between. The CDR3 runs 14 residues. Germline CDR1 reads SGHDT; CDR2 reads YYEEEE. Drawing the rest from reference TRBV5-6 and TRBJ2-3, the complete variable domain is DAGVTQSPTHLIKTRGQQVTLRCSPKSGHDTVSWYQQALGQGPQFIFQYYEEEERQRGNFPDRFSGHQFPNYSSELNVNALLLGDSALYLCASSRGTSTDTQYFGPGTRLTVL.

The chain joins TRBV28 to TRBJ2-3; 8 bases align to TRBD2. The length of the CDR3 is 17 residues. Unmatched junction bases numbered 10, after V lost 3 bases and J lost 2 bases. In germline, CDR1 is MDHEN, CDR2 SYDVKM. The CDR3 reads CASSFPVAGGSTDTQYF. The CDR3 nucleotides read TGTGCCAGCAGTTTCCCCGTGGCGGGGGGATCCACAGATACGCAGTATTTT.

The chain employs TRBV7-2 and TRBJ2-1; 10 positions match TRBD1. The CDR3 spans 14 residues. The germline V gene has CDR1 SGHTA and CDR2 FQGNSA. After removal of 7 bases from V and 8 bases from J, the junction contained 8 bases not matched to a gene. CDR3 in DNA: TGTGCCAGCATGACCGGACAGGGGGGGTATGAGCAGTTCTTC. Amino acids: CASMTGQGGYEQFF.

The chain combines TRBV5-4 with TRBJ1-2; 7 nucleotides match TRBD1. Per germline, CDR1 SGHNT and CDR2 YYREEE (reference sequence). The CDR3 totals 15 residues. After removal of 4 bases from V and 0 bases from J, the junction contained 6 bases not matched to a gene. The CDR3 reads CASSLEDRANYGYTF. The DNA for the CDR3 is TGTGCCAGCAGCCTGGAAGACAGGGCTAACTATGGCTACACCTTC.

The DNA for the CDR3 is TGTGCCAGCAGCTCCGGGGGGGCATTTGGCTACGAGCAGTACTTC. It encodes CASSSGGAFGYEQYF. This rearrangement joins TRBV5-4 to TRBJ2-7; 8 positions agree with TRBD2. This CDR3 is 15 amino acids long. Germline V gene lookup returns CDR1 SGHNT and CDR2 YYREEE (reference sequence). V lost 3 bases to trimming and J lost 3 bases; unmatched junction nucleotides: 8.

The chain links TRBV6-5 to TRBJ1-1; D gene uncertain. CDR1 MNHEY and CDR2 SVGAGI come from the germline V gene. The CDR3 is 15 residues long. V was shortened by 0 bases and J by 1 base, with 9 bases between the two germline ends. The DNA of the CDR3 is TGTGCCAGCAGTTACTCGAGATACAGGAACACTGAAGCTTTCTTT. It translates to CASSYSRYRNTEAFF.

The gene calls are TRBV6-2 or TRBV6-3 and TRBJ2-3; D remains ambiguous. Per germline, CDR1 MNHEY and CDR2 SVGEGT. The CDR3 runs to 16 residues. The V end was cut by 4 bases, the J end by 0 bases, with 14 bases between. Here the CDR3 DNA reads TGTGCCAGCAGTTCCCCAACAAGCGTAAGCACAGATACGCAGTATTTT. Its translation is CASSSPTSVSTDTQYF.

This clone was seen repeatedly, ten times or more. V is TRBV30 and J is TRBJ1-5; D gene unclear. Germline V lookup: CDR1 GTSNPN, CDR2 SVGIG (reference sequence). Trimming shortened V by 0 bases and J by 10 bases, and 10 bases separated the two germline ends. The CDR3 runs 12 residues. CDR3 sequence: CAWSVLDSPQHF. For the CDR3, the DNA is TGTGCCTGGAGTGTACTGGACTCACCCCAGCATTTT. The full variable domain, completed using reference TRBV30 and TRBJ1-5, is SQTIHQWPATLVQPVGSPLSLECTVEGTSNPNLYWYRQAAGRGLQLLFYSVGIGQISSEVPQNLSASRPQDRQFILSSKKLLLSDSGFYLCAWSVLDSPQHFGDGTRLSIL.

This clone was detected only a few times. The same CDR3 is also encoded by other DNA sequences in this sample. The chain has TRBV6-5 and TRBJ1-1; weak D call: TRBD1 (5 bases). The CDR3 length is 15 residues. The V end lost 0 bases, the J end lost 5 bases, and 13 bases lay between the germline ends. Germline CDR1 MNHEY, CDR2 SVGAGI. CDR3 coding DNA: TGTGCCAGCAGTTACTCGCGGCAGGGCAGAACTGAAGCTTTCTTT. Its translation is CASSYSRQGRTEAFF.

The gene calls are TRBV9 and TRBJ2-6; D gene ambiguous. Trimming left V 3 bases short and J 2 bases short, with 6 bases between. The CDR3 runs 14 residues. Germline assignment: CDR1 SGDLS and CDR2 YYNGEE. This CDR3 is CASSGRAGANVLTF. CDR3 nucleotides: TGTGCCAGCAGCGGTCGAGCTGGGGCCAACGTCCTGACTTTC.

The J gene is TRBJ2-1, the V gene TRBV9; TRBD1 agrees at 8 bases. Trimming took 6 bases from V and 3 from J; bases not matched to a gene: 8. Looked up from germline, CDR1 is SGDLS and CDR2 is YYNGEE. The CDR3 consists of 15 residues. The CDR3 DNA sequence: TGTGCCAGCAACGGACAGGGTACTAACTACAATGAGCAGTTCTTC. The encoded protein is CASNGQGTNYNEQFF.

V usage is TRBV5-1 and J usage is TRBJ2-3; TRBD1 might be the D (6 bases). Germline assignment: CDR1 SGHRS and CDR2 YFSETQ. V was shortened by 5 bases and J by 2 bases, with 12 bases between the two germline ends. The CDR3 sequence is 14 residues long. CDR3 in amino acids: CASRGTTYTDTQYF. DNA of the CDR3: TGCGCCAGCAGGGGGACAACCTACACAGATACGCAGTATTTT.

The V and J genes are TRBV27 and TRBJ2-5; tentatively, D is TRBD1 (6 bases). The CDR3 extends over 18 amino acids. V dropped 3 bases and J dropped 6 bases, with 26 bases sitting between them. Germline V gene data show CDR1 as MNHEY and CDR2 as SMNVEV (reference sequence). CDR3 in DNA: TGTGCCAGCAGTTTCTATAACGCCCGACAGGATCCTCGACAGACCCAGTACTTC. Encoded protein: CASSFYNARQDPRQTQYF.

V usage is TRBV2 and J usage is TRBJ2-7; TRBD2 matches at 10 bases. J gave up 6 bases and V 3 bases, and 2 bases lay outside the gene matches. CDR3 size: 13 residues. CDR1 is SNHLY and CDR2 is FYNNEI in the germline V gene. CDR3 sequence (DNA): TGTGCCAGCAGTGATGCTAGCGGGGGCGAGCAGTACTTC. Amino acid sequence: CASSDASGGEQYF.

The J gene is TRBJ1-2, the V gene TRBV5-4, with a tentative D call TRBD1 (5 bases). Germline V gene sequence: CDR1 SGHNT, CDR2 YYREEE (reference sequence). The CDR3 has 14 residues. Trimming removed 4 bases from V and 5 bases from J, with 15 bases in between. This CDR3 reads CASSPGGPTYGYTF. In nucleotides, the CDR3 is TGTGCCAGCAGCCCCGGGGGTCCAACATATGGCTACACCTTC.

This chain uses TRBV7-9 with TRBJ1-6; 8 bases are a match to TRBD1. Germline CDR1 is SEHNR and CDR2 is FQNEAQ (reference sequence). V was pared by 5 bases and J by 8 bases, with 5 bases of the junction left unmatched. The CDR3 length is 14 residues. The CDR3 DNA sequence: TGTGCCAGCAGCCCGGACAGGGTGGATTCACCCCTCCACTTT. Its translation: CASSPDRVDSPLHF.